These T cell receptor beta chains were read from a single sample in a study of response to subunit inactivated influenza vaccine. Each CDR3 protein gets one entry after TCRdb re-called the RT-PCR reads with MiXCR. The sample lists 500,000 to 550,000 distinct CDR3 sequences; approximately 7.7% were seen once. Sequencing was performed on PBMCs from blood, taken around 25 months after vaccination. The source of these receptors is a man aged 50 to 69 who received an inactivated influenza vaccine. CDR3s include the opening cysteine and the closing phenylalanine or tryptophan. The order of the fields is clone size, D gene, V gene, J gene, CDR3 length, CDR3 DNA, CDR3 protein. D genes are given only for firm matches. Expanded clones are given a class, and other clones once, few, many or no size at all.

clone size: many; D gene: -; V gene: TRBV7-2; J gene: TRBJ1-5; CDR3 length: 14; CDR3 DNA: TGTGCCAGCAGTCGGCATGGGGACAATCAGCCCCAGCATTTT; CDR3 protein: CASSRHGDNQPQHF
clone size: many; D gene: -; V gene: TRBV20-1; J gene: TRBJ2-3; CDR3 length: 12; CDR3 DNA: TGCAGTGCTAGAGCCTTTTTGGATACGCAGTATTTT; CDR3 protein: CSARAFLDTQYF
clone size: many; D gene: -; V gene: TRBV7-2; J gene: TRBJ1-5; CDR3 length: 16; CDR3 DNA: TGTGCCAGCAGCGAAATTGCCGGGCCAGGGAATCAGCCCCAGCATTTT; CDR3 protein: CASSEIAGPGNQPQHF
clone size: many; D gene: TRBD1; V gene: TRBV5-1; J gene: TRBJ2-3; CDR3 length: 17; CDR3 DNA: TGCGCCAGCAGCAACCCGGGACAGCAGGTTAGCACAGATACGCAGTATTTT; CDR3 protein: CASSNPGQQVSTDTQYF
clone size: many; D gene: -; V gene: TRBV5-1; J gene: TRBJ2-2; CDR3 length: 15; CDR3 DNA: TGCGCCAGCAGCTTGGTACAGCTTAACACCGGGGAGCTGTTTTTT; CDR3 protein: CASSLVQLNTGELFF
clone size: -; D gene: -; V gene: TRBV4-3; J gene: TRBJ1-1; CDR3 length: 15; CDR3 DNA: TGCGCCAGCAGCCAAAACAGCAACATGAACACTGAAGCTTTCTTT; CDR3 protein: CASSQNSNMNTEAFF
clone size: few; D gene: TRBD1; V gene: TRBV5-1; J gene: TRBJ2-5; CDR3 length: 16; CDR3 DNA: TGCGCCAGCAGCTTACCACTGGGACAGTTGACGGAGACCCAGTACTTC; CDR3 protein: CASSLPLGQLTETQYF
clone size: -; D gene: -; V gene: TRBV5-5; J gene: TRBJ2-3; CDR3 length: 16; CDR3 DNA: TGTGCCAGCAGCCCGAGGACGGACTATAGCACAGATACGCAGTATTTT; CDR3 protein: CASSPRTDYSTDTQYF
clone size: -; D gene: -; V gene: TRBV4-1; J gene: TRBJ2-7; CDR3 length: 14; CDR3 DNA: TGCGCCAGCAGCCAAGCCTGGGAATCCTACGAGCAGTACTTC; CDR3 protein: CASSQAWESYEQYF
clone size: few; D gene: TRBD1; V gene: TRBV6-2/TRBV6-3; J gene: TRBJ2-5; CDR3 length: 16; CDR3 DNA: TGTGCCAGCAGTTACGGGCCGGGACAGGGCGAAGAGACCCAGTACTTC; CDR3 protein: CASSYGPGQGEETQYF
clone size: -; D gene: TRBD2; V gene: TRBV6-1; J gene: TRBJ2-2; CDR3 length: 15; CDR3 DNA: TGTGCCAGCACCGCCGGGGGGGCGAACACCGGGGAGCTGTTTTTT; CDR3 protein: CASTAGGANTGELFF
clone size: many; D gene: -; V gene: TRBV21-1; J gene: TRBJ1-1; CDR3 length: 14; CDR3 DNA: TGTGCCAGCAGCAAAGTGCGGGTGAACACTGAAGCTTTCTTT; CDR3 protein: CASSKVRVNTEAFF
clone size: many; D gene: TRBD1; V gene: TRBV12-3/TRBV12-4; J gene: TRBJ2-2; CDR3 length: 13; CDR3 DNA: TGTGCCAGCAGTTTCGGACAGGGCGGGGAGCTGTTTTTT; CDR3 protein: CASSFGQGGELFF
clone size: -; D gene: TRBD1; V gene: TRBV30; J gene: TRBJ1-2; CDR3 length: 17; CDR3 DNA: TGTGCCTGGAGTGGGTCCATCGCCCTCCGGGACAGGGGATACTACACCTTC; CDR3 protein: CAWSGSIALRDRGYYTF
clone size: few; D gene: -; V gene: TRBV29-1; J gene: TRBJ1-1; CDR3 length: 14; CDR3 DNA: TGCAGCGCCAGGGAACAGGAGTTGAACACTGAAGCTTTCTTT; CDR3 protein: CSAREQELNTEAFF
clone size: -; D gene: -; V gene: TRBV4-1; J gene: TRBJ1-2; CDR3 length: 14; CDR3 DNA: TGCGCCAGCAGCTTTCCCGCGAAGGGGGGTGGCTACACCTTC; CDR3 protein: CASSFPAKGGGYTF
clone size: -; D gene: -; V gene: TRBV12-3/TRBV12-4; J gene: TRBJ1-4; CDR3 length: 15; CDR3 DNA: TGTGCCAGCAGTTACGATTTGGCGACGGCTGAAAAACTGTTTTTT; CDR3 protein: CASSYDLATAEKLFF
clone size: few; D gene: TRBD1; V gene: TRBV7-7; J gene: TRBJ2-7; CDR3 length: 15; CDR3 DNA: TGTGCCAGCAGTCATTACAGGGGGGTTCCCTACGAGCAGTACTTC; CDR3 protein: CASSHYRGVPYEQYF
clone size: few; D gene: TRBD1; V gene: TRBV20-1; J gene: TRBJ1-1; CDR3 length: 13; CDR3 DNA: TGCAGTGCCGGCGGGACAGCGAACACTGAAGCTTTCTTT; CDR3 protein: CSAGGTANTEAFF
clone size: many; D gene: -; V gene: TRBV9; J gene: TRBJ1-1; CDR3 length: 14; CDR3 DNA: TGTGCCAGCAGCGCCGTGAGAGTGAACACTGAAGCTTTCTTT; CDR3 protein: CASSAVRVNTEAFF
clone size: -; D gene: -; V gene: TRBV20-1; J gene: TRBJ1-6; CDR3 length: 15; CDR3 DNA: TGCAGTGCTAGAGAGCGGAGCTCCTATAATTCACCCCTCCACTTT; CDR3 protein: CSARERSSYNSPLHF
clone size: many; D gene: TRBD2; V gene: TRBV29-1; J gene: TRBJ2-3; CDR3 length: 15; CDR3 DNA: TGCAGCGTAGACGAGGGACTAGCGGGAGCAGATACGCAGTATTTT; CDR3 protein: CSVDEGLAGADTQYF
clone size: few; D gene: -; V gene: TRBV27; J gene: TRBJ1-6; CDR3 length: 13; CDR3 DNA: TGTGCCAGCAGCCCTCGAGCGGTTTCACCCCTCCACTTT; CDR3 protein: CASSPRAVSPLHF
clone size: many; D gene: -; V gene: TRBV5-1; J gene: TRBJ1-1; CDR3 length: 11; CDR3 DNA: TGCGCCAGCAGCGAGGACACTGAAGCTTTCTTT; CDR3 protein: CASSEDTEAFF
clone size: -; D gene: -; V gene: TRBV6-5; J gene: TRBJ2-7; CDR3 length: 14; CDR3 DNA: TGTGCCAGCAGTTACTCGAGCCCAGGGAAGGAGCAGTACTTC; CDR3 protein: CASSYSSPGKEQYF